This T cell receptor beta chain derives from a study of T cell responses to AZD1222 COVID-19 vaccine (TCRdb year 2021). For context, the study as a whole: TCR sequencing was performed for roughly 250 trial participants, of whom roughly 200 were given two doses of AZD1222 and around 25 were given two doses of MenACWY control vaccine. Trial participants were enrolled by age into 18-55, 56-69 and 70-plus year subgroups, with roughly 160, 29 and 62 TCR-sequenced participants respectively.

Concerning this clone itself: The antigen it recognizes is unknown. Base quality data are lacking; no much larger clone is found one base away.

The research as a whole found: Because no day 14 peak-response samples were available, the repertoires could be characterized only after the peak T cell response. The 56-69-year group was small, and its depth increase did not reach significance, likely because of low power. Epitopes outside the regions mutated in the B.1.351 and B.1.1.7 variants were reportedly recognized by nearly half of the unique spike-specific TCRs. Conclusions about previously exposed vaccinees are limited, since just a handful of AZD1222 recipients were seropositive for SARS-CoV-2 at baseline. After two AZD1222 doses, both the breadth and the depth of spike-specific TCRs were significantly higher than at day 0 and than in MenACWY recipients. Participants were mostly white British, with more females than males. The authors suggested clonal diversity may have been underestimated. CD4 TCRs associated with the vaccine covered the entire spike protein, and the dominant responses were in regions 160-218 and 743-854.

A distance of 10 bases separates the germline ends of V and J, which lose 4 bases and 6 bases respectively. From cysteine to phenylalanine, the CDR3 is 12 amino acids long. Of all the DNA, just the CDR3 is kept, 36 bases in frame from base 1. In the germline V gene (reference sequence), CDR1 corresponds to MNHEY and CDR2 to SMNVEV. The CDR3 regions of human TCRbeta chains were subjected to immunosequencing. In the source study's methods: TCRs in the repertoires were matched against a reference library of SARS-CoV-2-specific TCRs that had been generated with the MIRA antigen-specificity platform. Breadth was defined as the fraction of unique TCRs that were SARS-CoV-2-associated. Depth was defined as the fraction of total T cells that were SARS-CoV-2-associated. Each spike-specific TCR was assigned to its reactive spike region and to a CD4 or CD8 class using the MIRA data. Log10-transformed breadth and depth values were compared by one-way ANOVA with Sidak's multiple comparisons tests. TCRdb's version of the immuneACCESS table is confined to in-frame rearrangements and falls short of the full clone set. An unresolved V gene accounts for under half of the shortfall where checked; the remainder is of unknown origin. The V and J calls and clone size are taken from that table; D and trimming were inferred from the DNA. In all, the sample holds about 140,000 clones, and around 90% of those were seen once. In total, the top ten clones hold about 5% of the sample.

Explained via the paper, the time point label denotes: about 28 days (+/-7) after the second vaccine dose. Explained via the paper, the treatment or condition label denotes: meningococcal conjugate vaccine given as trial control. Samples from vaccinated people were obtained from the UK trials COV001 and COV002, which included a single-blind randomized controlled phase 2/3 trial of AZD1222 (ChAdOx1 nCoV-19) in healthy adults. For TCRbeta chain sequencing, PBMC samples from trial participants were taken at day 0 and at day 28 after the second dose. The rearranged chain carries TRBV27 and TRBJ2-7; the D gene is perhaps TRBD1, on 6 matching bases. Specimen: peripheral blood, collected 28 days after the second dose of the MenACWY control vaccine. The receptor was isolated from an adult who received the MenACWY meningococcal vaccine as a control. In nucleotides, the sequence is TGTGCCAGCAGTTACAGGGACGGCGAGCAGTACTTC. Its coded protein is CASSYRDGEQYF.